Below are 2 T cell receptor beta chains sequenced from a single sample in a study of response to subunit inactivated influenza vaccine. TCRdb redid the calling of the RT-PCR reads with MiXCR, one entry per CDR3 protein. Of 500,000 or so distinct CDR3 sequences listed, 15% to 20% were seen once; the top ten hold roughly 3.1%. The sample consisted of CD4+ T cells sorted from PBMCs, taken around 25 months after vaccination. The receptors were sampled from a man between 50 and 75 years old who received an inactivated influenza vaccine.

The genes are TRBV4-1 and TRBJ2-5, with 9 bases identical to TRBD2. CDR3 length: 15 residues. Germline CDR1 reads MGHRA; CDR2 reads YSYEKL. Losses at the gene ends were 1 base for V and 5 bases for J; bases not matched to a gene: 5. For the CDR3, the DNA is TGCGCCAGCAGCCAAGTAACAAGCGGGGGGGAGACCCAGTACTTC. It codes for CASSQVTSGGETQYF.

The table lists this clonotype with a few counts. The CDR3 DNA follows: TGTGCCAGCAGCTTTTCCCCAACCACTGAAGCTTTCTTT. This codes for CASSFSPTTEAFF. The gene calls are TRBV7-9 and TRBJ1-1; D not certain. In germline, CDR1 is SEHNR, CDR2 FQNEAQ (reference sequence). The ends were cut back, 3 bases at V and 4 bases at J, with 9 bases in the middle. This CDR3 contains 13 residues.